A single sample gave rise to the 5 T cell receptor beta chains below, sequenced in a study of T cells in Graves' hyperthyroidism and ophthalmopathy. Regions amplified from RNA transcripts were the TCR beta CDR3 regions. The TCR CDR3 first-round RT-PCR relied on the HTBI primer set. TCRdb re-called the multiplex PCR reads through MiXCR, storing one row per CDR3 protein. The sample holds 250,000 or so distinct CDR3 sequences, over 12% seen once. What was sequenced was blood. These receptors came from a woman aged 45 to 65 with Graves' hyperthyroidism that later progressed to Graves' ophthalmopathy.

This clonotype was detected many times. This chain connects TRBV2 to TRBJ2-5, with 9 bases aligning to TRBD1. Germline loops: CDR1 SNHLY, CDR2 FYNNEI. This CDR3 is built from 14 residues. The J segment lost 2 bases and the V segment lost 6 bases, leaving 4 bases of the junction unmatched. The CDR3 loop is CASRRDREQETQYF. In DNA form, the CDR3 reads TGTGCCAGCAGGCGGGACAGGGAGCAAGAGACCCAGTACTTC.

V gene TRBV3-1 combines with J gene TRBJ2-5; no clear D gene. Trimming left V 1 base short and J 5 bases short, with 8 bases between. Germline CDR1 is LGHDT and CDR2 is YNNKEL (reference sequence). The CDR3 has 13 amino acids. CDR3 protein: CASSQGPWETQYF. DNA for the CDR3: TGTGCCAGCAGCCAAGGGCCCTGGGAGACCCAGTACTTC.

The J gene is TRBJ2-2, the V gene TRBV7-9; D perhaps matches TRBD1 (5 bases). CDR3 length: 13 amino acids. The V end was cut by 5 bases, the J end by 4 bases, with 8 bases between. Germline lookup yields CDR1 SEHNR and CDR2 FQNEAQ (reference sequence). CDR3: CASSQGVTGELFF. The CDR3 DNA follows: TGTGCCAGCAGCCAAGGGGTCACCGGGGAGCTGTTTTTT.

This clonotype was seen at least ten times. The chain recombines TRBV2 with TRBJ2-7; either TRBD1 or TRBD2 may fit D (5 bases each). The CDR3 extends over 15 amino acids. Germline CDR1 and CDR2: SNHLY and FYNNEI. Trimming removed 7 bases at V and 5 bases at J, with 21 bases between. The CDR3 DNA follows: TGTGCCAGCATCTCAGGGAGCATTGTGAGGGACGAGCAGTACTTC. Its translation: CASISGSIVRDEQYF.

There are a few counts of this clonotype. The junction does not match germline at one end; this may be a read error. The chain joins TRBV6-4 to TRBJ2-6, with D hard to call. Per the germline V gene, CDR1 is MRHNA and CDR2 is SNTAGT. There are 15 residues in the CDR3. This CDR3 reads CASSYSGAGANVLTF. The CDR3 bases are TGTGCCAGCAGTTACTCGGGTGCTGGGGCCAACGTCCTGACTTTC.